The 30 T cell receptor beta chains given below trace back to one sample, sequenced in a study of T cell responses to AZD1222 COVID-19 vaccine. Method: immunoSEQ multiplex PCR; TCRdb's copy keeps in-frame clones and lacks some. The sample yields 150,000 to 200,000 clones, about nine tenths seen once. Sequenced material: peripheral blood, taken 28 days after the second AZD1222 dose. These receptors originate from an adult who received the AZD1222 COVID-19 vaccine.

The chain employs TRBV6-5 and TRBJ1-5, with a weak D call TRBD1 (6 bases). The CDR3 totals 15 residues. Germline CDR1 MNHEY, CDR2 SVGAGI. The V gene lost 10 bases and the J gene lost 3 bases, with 19 bases spanning the gap. The CDR3 DNA is TGTGCCACCACCCCCCTCCGGGACAACAATCAGCCCCAGCATTTT. Amino acids: CATTPLRDNNQPQHF.

The rearrangement uses TRBV6-5 and TRBJ1-5; TRBD1 is a possible D gene (6 bases). This CDR3 is built from 15 residues. With 0 bases removed from V and 7 bases from J, the gap between germline ends came to 13 bases. Germline CDR1 and CDR2: MNHEY and SVGAGI. CDR3 nucleotide sequence: TGTGCCAGCAGTTACTCTCCCGGGGGCCGACAGCCCCAGCATTTT. This sequence encodes CASSYSPGGRQPQHF.

This clone showed up just once. The chain couples TRBV7-9 to TRBJ2-7; D perhaps matches TRBD1 (6 bases). Trimming cost V 7 bases and J 2 bases, with 12 bases left between them. The germline V gene has CDR1 SEHNR and CDR2 FQNEAQ (reference sequence). This CDR3 comprises 13 residues. The CDR3 DNA reads as TGTGCCAGCACCCCAGGGGCCCCCTACGAGCAGTACTTC. Translating gives CASTPGAPYEQYF.

The rearrangement joins TRBV10-3 to TRBJ1-4; 7 bases map to TRBD1. V gave up 6 bases and J gave up 8 bases; unmatched junction bases: 6. Germline CDR1 ENHRY, CDR2 SYGVKD. This CDR3 is built from 13 residues. CDR3 amino acids: CAISGQVDEKLFF. CDR3 DNA sequence: TGTGCCATCAGCGGACAGGTTGACGAAAAACTGTTTTTT.

The chain recombines TRBV7-9 with TRBJ1-1; maybe TRBD1 (6 bases). The CDR3 is 15 residues long. V lost 4 bases and J 3 bases, leaving 15 bases between the germline ends. Germline CDR1 reads SEHNR; CDR2 reads FQNEAQ (reference sequence). The CDR3: CASSSRGRGDTEAFF. The CDR3 region has the DNA TGTGCCAGCAGCTCGCGGGGCAGGGGCGACACTGAAGCTTTCTTT.

The chain employs TRBV27 and TRBJ1-1; D remains ambiguous. Germline loops: CDR1 MNHEY, CDR2 SMNVEV (reference sequence). The length of the CDR3 is 15 residues. Trimming stripped 3 bases from V and 4 bases from J, with 15 bases between. CDR3: CASSFRLARLTEAFF. The CDR3 nucleotides read TGTGCCAGCAGTTTCAGGTTGGCCAGGCTCACTGAAGCTTTCTTT.

Turning to this clone: Compared with germline, one end of the junction differs, possibly owing to a read error. V is TRBV19 and J is TRBJ2-1, with 10 bases that match TRBD2. Germline V gene sequence: CDR1 LNHDA, CDR2 SQIVND (reference sequence). The CDR3 runs 15 residues. The CDR3 DNA reads as TGTGCCAGTACTATAGCGGGGGGAATTTACAATGAGCAGTTCTTC. It encodes CASTIAGGIYNEQFF. The variable domain in full, completed from reference TRBV19 and TRBJ2-1, reads DGGITQSPKYLFRKEGQNVTLSCEQNLNHDAMYWYRQDPGQGLRLIYYSQIVNDFQKGDIAEGYSVSREKKESFPLTVTSAQKNPTAFYLCASTIAGGIYNEQFFGPGTRLTVL.

The J gene is TRBJ2-6, the V gene TRBV5-5; 7 bases line up with TRBD1. The CDR3 contains 18 residues. The V segment lost 0 bases and the J segment 0 bases; nucleotides outside the gene matches: 6. The V gene's germline CDR1 is SGHKS and CDR2 YYEKEE (reference sequence). DNA of the CDR3: TGTGCCAGCAGCTTGGGGGACAGTTTAAGCTCTGGGGCCAACGTCCTGACTTTC. This gives the protein CASSLGDSLSSGANVLTF. Together with reference TRBV5-5 and TRBJ2-6, the CDR3 gives the full variable domain: DAGVTQSPTHLIKTRGQQVTLRCSPISGHKSVSWYQQVLGQGPQFIFQYYEKEERGRGNFPDRFSARQFPNYSSELNVNALLLGDSALYLCASSLGDSLSSGANVLTFGAGSRLTVL.

The chain recombines TRBV5-1 with TRBJ1-3; TRBD1 might be the D (6 bases). In germline, CDR1 is SGHRS, CDR2 YFSETQ. Between the trimmed V and J ends, which lost 4 bases and 0 bases, there was a span of 11 bases. This CDR3 has 15 residues. CDR3 DNA sequence: TGCGCCAGCAGCGCGGACAGCTTCTCTGGAAACACCATATATTTT. Translated, it gives CASSADSFSGNTIYF.

The chain links TRBV5-1 to TRBJ2-7; 10 bases are a match to TRBD2. This CDR3 has 15 residues. The germline gives CDR1 SGHRS, CDR2 YFSETQ. Germline trimming cut 4 bases from V and 2 bases from J; bases unmatched to any gene: 6. The CDR3 DNA follows: TGCGCCAGCAGCCTCGGGACTAGCGACGCCTACGAGCAGTACTTC. Encoded protein: CASSLGTSDAYEQYF.

This chain links TRBV18 with TRBJ2-5, with TRBD2 matching over 8 bases. The CDR3 spans 14 residues. From germline, CDR1 is KGHSH and CDR2 LQKENI. Trimming at V came to 4 bases and at J to 2 bases, leaving 3 bases not matched to a gene. The CDR3 nucleotides read TGTGCCAGCTCACGCTCGGGGGGGCAAGAGACCCAGTACTTC. Translated, it gives CASSRSGGQETQYF.

A remark on this clone: In the same sample, other DNA sequences code for this CDR3. The chain has TRBV11-3 and TRBJ2-2, with 10 bases matching TRBD1. The CDR3 spans 15 residues. Germline loops: CDR1 SGHNT, CDR2 YENEEA. V shed 4 bases and J 5 bases; nucleotides not matched to a gene: 4. Written as DNA, the CDR3 is TGTGCCAGCAGCTCGCGGACAGGGGGAACCGGGGAGCTGTTTTTT. Amino acids: CASSSRTGGTGELFF.

This chain connects TRBV7-2 to TRBJ1-2, with D maybe TRBD1 (5 bases). V lost 0 bases, J lost 6 bases, and 14 bases lay in between. The CDR3 totals 15 residues. CDR1 is SGHTA, CDR2 FQGNSA, per germline. In DNA form, the CDR3 reads TGTGCCAGCAGCTTAGCGTGGGGCGGTACGAATGGCTACACCTTC. Protein product: CASSLAWGGTNGYTF.

The genes are TRBV3-1 (or the pseudogene TRBV3-2) and TRBJ2-3; TRBD1 agrees at 7 bases. The length of the CDR3 is 15 residues. The V and J ends lost 1 base and 3 bases, in that order; junction bases with no gene match: 4. Germline CDR1 and CDR2: LGHDT and YNNKEL (reference sequence). CDR3 sequence reads: CASSQGGGRTDTQYF. CDR3 bases: TGTGCCAGCAGCCAAGGAGGGGGCCGGACAGATACGCAGTATTTT.

This chain uses TRBV30 with TRBJ1-3; D perhaps matches TRBD1 (5 bases). The CDR3 is 15 amino acids. In germline, CDR1 is GTSNPN, CDR2 SVGIG (reference sequence). The V end lost 0 bases, the J end lost 2 bases, and 11 bases lay between the germline ends. DNA for the CDR3: TGTGCCTGGAGTGTCCCAGGGTCAGCTGGAAACACCATATATTTT. Translation: CAWSVPGSAGNTIYF.

This chain links TRBV9 with TRBJ2-3; TRBD1 matches at 10 bases. Per the germline V gene, CDR1 is SGDLS and CDR2 is YYNGEE. CDR3 size: 15 residues. Trimming cost V 0 bases and J 5 bases; bases outside gene matches: 3. This chain's CDR3 is CASSVGRTGGDTQYF. Written as DNA, the CDR3 is TGTGCCAGCAGCGTAGGTAGGACAGGGGGAGATACGCAGTATTTT.

This clone showed up just once. The rearrangement links TRBV6-5 to TRBJ1-1; D is possibly TRBD1 (5 bases). Per the germline V gene, CDR1 is MNHEY and CDR2 is SVGAGI. The CDR3 consists of 13 residues. V shed 10 bases and J shed 1 base, with 13 bases lying between them. The CDR3 protein is CATSRGGNTEAFF. The CDR3 DNA reads TGTGCCACGTCCCGCGGGGGGAACACTGAAGCTTTCTTT.

This chain joins TRBV7-8 and TRBJ2-5; D gene ambiguous. This CDR3 has 14 amino acids. In germline, CDR1 is SGHVS, CDR2 FQNEAQ. Trimming cost V 1 base and J 0 bases, with 6 bases left between them. This CDR3 reads CASSLDGNQETQYF. CDR3 DNA sequence: TGTGCCAGCAGCTTAGATGGCAACCAAGAGACCCAGTACTTC.

V gene TRBV4-2 combines with J gene TRBJ2-5; 11 bases fit TRBD2. CDR1 is LGHNA and CDR2 is YNFKEQ in the germline V gene. This CDR3 comprises 15 residues. The ends lost 4 bases at V and 0 bases at J; junction bases unmatched: 1. The CDR3 sequence is CASSLAGGYQETQYF. CDR3 nucleotides: TGTGCCAGCAGCCTAGCGGGGGGGTACCAAGAGACCCAGTACTTC.

The chain is built from TRBV5-1 and TRBJ1-6; 8 nucleotides agree with TRBD1. Germline CDR1 and CDR2: SGHRS and YFSETQ. Germline trimming cut 4 bases from V and 7 bases from J; bases unmatched to any gene: 13. The CDR3 contains 17 residues. CDR3 coding DNA: TGCGCCAGCAGCCTCCGGGACAGGAGGTTTTGGAATTCACCCCTCCACTTT. This codes for CASSLRDRRFWNSPLHF.

The CDR3 sequence: CASRDDRGPIYGYTF. The CDR3 nucleotides read TGTGCCAGCAGAGACGACAGGGGGCCTATCTATGGCTACACCTTC. The rearrangement joins TRBV6-6 to TRBJ1-2; 10 bases are shared with TRBD1. This CDR3 spans 15 amino acids. Germline CDR1 and CDR2: MNHNY and SVGAGI (reference sequence). The ends lost 6 bases at V and 4 bases at J; junction bases unmatched: 8.

The chain employs TRBV9 and TRBJ2-1, with D perhaps TRBD1 (5 bases). V was trimmed by 0 bases and J by 7 bases, leaving 8 bases between them. The CDR3 sequence is 13 residues long. Germline values: CDR1 SGDLS, CDR2 YYNGEE. In DNA form, the CDR3 reads TGTGCCAGCAGCGTAGACAGGTTGAATGAGCAGTTCTTC. Amino acid sequence: CASSVDRLNEQFF.

CDR3 nucleotides: TGTGCCAGCAGCCCGACAGGGAGCACTGAAGCTTTCTTT. Translating it yields CASSPTGSTEAFF. This chain uses TRBV7-6 with TRBJ1-1, with 7 nucleotides matching TRBD1. Germline assignment: CDR1 SGHVS and CDR2 FNYEAQ. This CDR3 is 13 amino acids long. J was trimmed by 4 bases and V by 5 bases; bases with no gene match: 4.

The CDR3 nucleotides read TGTGCCAGCAGTGATCTTCCCGGGACAGTGCCCTACGAGCAGTACTTC. Its translation: CASSDLPGTVPYEQYF. The chain has TRBV2 and TRBJ2-7, with TRBD1 matching 7 bases. Germline CDR1 and CDR2: SNHLY and FYNNEI. The J segment lost 2 bases and the V segment lost 3 bases, leaving 10 bases of the junction unmatched. This CDR3 has 16 residues.

The J gene is TRBJ2-7, the V gene TRBV5-1; 7 bases agree with TRBD2. The germline gives CDR1 SGHRS, CDR2 YFSETQ. The V segment lost 2 bases and the J segment 0 bases; nucleotides outside the gene matches: 14. The length of the CDR3 is 18 residues. In nucleotides, the CDR3 is TGCGCCAGCAGCTTTCGAAGCGGGACCAGCCGGGGCTCCTACGAGCAGTACTTC. This encodes CASSFRSGTSRGSYEQYF.

The chain couples TRBV2 to TRBJ1-6; perhaps TRBD1 as D (5 bases). The CDR3 loop spans 12 amino acids. V was cut by 6 bases and J by 11 bases, with 11 bases left in between. CDR1 is SNHLY and CDR2 is FYNNEI in the germline V gene. The CDR3 reads CASSRDGAPLHF. In DNA, the CDR3 is TGTGCCAGCAGCAGGGACGGGGCACCCCTCCACTTT.

This sequence joins TRBV5-1 and TRBJ2-3, with TRBD2 identical over 12 bases. Trimming removed 3 bases from V and 6 bases from J; junction bases left unmatched: 11. Germline V lookup: CDR1 SGHRS, CDR2 YFSETQ. CDR3 size: 17 residues. The CDR3, as DNA: TGCGCCAGCAGCTCCTTACTAGCGGGGGGCCCCCGTGATACGCAGTATTTT. Its protein product is CASSSLLAGGPRDTQYF.

The chain joins TRBV6-5 to TRBJ1-5; 7 bases line up with TRBD1. V trimming: 0 bases; J trimming: 7 bases; junction bases outside the gene matches: 3. CDR1 and CDR2 (germline): MNHEY, SVGAGI. The CDR3 is 14 amino acids. This CDR3 reads CASSYSDRAQPQHF. The CDR3 coding sequence is TGTGCCAGCAGTTACTCCGACAGGGCCCAGCCCCAGCATTTT.

With regard to this clone: Other DNA sequences within the sample encode an identical CDR3. The genes are TRBV7-9 and TRBJ1-2; 8 positions agree with TRBD1. Germline CDR1 reads SEHNR; CDR2 reads FQNEAQ (reference sequence). Unmatched junction bases numbered 2, after V lost 1 base and J lost 4 bases. This CDR3 spans 14 amino acids. The CDR3 here is CASSLGQGSYGYTF. In DNA, the CDR3 is TGTGCCAGCAGCTTAGGACAGGGGAGCTATGGCTACACCTTC.

The chain carries TRBV7-2 and TRBJ1-2; D gene unclear. Germline lookup yields CDR1 SGHTA and CDR2 FQGNSA. The CDR3 has 15 residues. Trimming removed 3 bases at V and 1 base at J, with 12 bases between. CDR3 in DNA: TGTGCCAGCAGCTTTAGGAGTTCTCTTAACTATGGCTACACCTTC. Its protein is CASSFRSSLNYGYTF.